This T cell receptor (beta chain) was profiled in a study of OX40 agonist ivuxolimab in advanced cancers. Regarding the research as a whole: The costimulatory receptor OX40 (CD134) was targeted by ivuxolimab, a fully human IgG2 agonistic monoclonal antibody. Intravenous ivuxolimab was administered to patients every 2 weeks at six dose levels: 0.01, 0.1, 0.3, 1.5, 3 and 10 mg/kg. Of the approximately 53 patients in dose escalation, 19 had hepatocellular carcinoma, approximately 15 had melanoma, 9 had renal cell carcinoma and 9 had head and neck cancer. The dose-escalation cohort was around 84% male with a mean age of about 54 years, ranging from 23 to 79. Patients were allowed to have had prior anti-PD-1, anti-PD-L1 or anti-CTLA-4 therapy, and around 40% of the dose-escalation patients had previously received checkpoint inhibitors. Three dose-escalation patients achieved partial responses, one with hepatocellular carcinoma and two with cutaneous melanoma. The purpose of peripheral TCRbeta sequencing was to test whether ivuxolimab changed TCR sequence diversity and led to clonal T-cell expansion. The paper reports the monotherapy dose-escalation portion (N of about 47 patients) of the phase I ivuxolimab trial. The study at large found these results: Which antigens the clonally expanded peripheral T cells were specific for was not determined. In partial responders in the 0.1-3.0 mg/kg groups, normalized peripheral clonal expansion was found to be among the lowest, especially among CD8+ T cells. Low levels of normalized T-cell clonal expansion were also seen in some patients who did not respond. Clonal expansion of both CD4+ and CD8+ blood T cells was observed from baseline to week 6 at doses 0.1 to 3.0 mg/kg. After ivuxolimab, CD8+ T cells had more expanded clones than CD4+ T cells on average.

For sequencing of the TCRbeta CDR3 region, genomic DNA was extracted from the sorted cells. TCRbeta CDR3 regions were sequenced using the immunoSEQ Assay. As stored in TCRdb, this immuneACCESS dataset retains in-frame rearrangements with V and J assigned. A fraction of the clones does not appear; measured against another copy, unresolved V genes explain less than half of the discrepancy, and the remainder lacks a known reason. Recorded for this sample are some 19,000 clones; 83% of them occurred a single time. The leading ten clones occupy around 52% of the sample. Patients with autoimmune disease history or receiving systemic immunosuppression were excluded from the trial. Peripheral blood for TCR sequencing was drawn from every dose cohort at baseline, at cycle 4 day 1 and at cycle 7 day 1. The samples were drawn from a first-in-human, open-label, multicenter phase I dose-escalation trial of ivuxolimab. Adults with locally advanced or metastatic melanoma, renal cell carcinoma, hepatocellular carcinoma or head and neck squamous cell carcinoma were enrolled in the trial. Before TCR sequencing, CD4+ T cells and CD8+ T cells were sorted from peripheral blood as separate populations.

The CDR3 holds 17 amino acids from the cysteine to the phenylalanine. The kept DNA is CDR3 alone, 51 bases in frame from the first base. V is clipped by 2 bases and J by 0 bases, and the sequence between their germline boundaries is 15 bases long. Based on the germline V gene, the CDR1 and CDR2 sequences are SGHVS and FNYEAQ. Points on this clone: Its antigen has not been determined. No base-level quality is on record; no much larger clone is a single base apart.

The chain is made from TRBV7-6 and TRBJ2-3; a confident D gene designation cannot be given. The material was CD4+ or CD8+ T cells sorted from blood, obtained in a trial of the OX40 agonist ivuxolimab. The origin of this receptor is an adult with an advanced solid tumor such as melanoma, head and neck, liver or kidney cancer. The DNA is TGTGCCAGCAGCTTATCCCCCTCGGGCCCTAGCACAGATACGCAGTATTTT. This yields the protein CASSLSPSGPSTDTQYF. Here the CDR3 is joined to the reference TRBV7-6 and TRBJ2-3 genes, and the full variable domain is: GAGVSQSPRYKVTKRGQDVALRCDPISGHVSLYWYRQALGQGPEFLTYFNYEAQQDKSGLPNDRFSAERPEGSISTLTIQRTEQRDSAMYRCASSLSPSGPSTDTQYFGPGTRLTVL.